One sample yielded the 11 T cell receptor beta chains listed below, sequenced in a study of spatial heterogeneity in lung cancer. Time point given: sample taken at primary tumor resection. The antigens of these receptors remain unknown. Study results and limitations: Intratumoral expanded alpha and beta TCR counts were found to track tumor mutation counts.

TCRdb itself ran the 5' RACE reads through MiXCR, one entry per CDR3 protein. The profile shows tens of thousands of distinct CDR3 sequences, under 5.5% of them singletons. The material sequenced was lung tumor tissue, taken at surgery. Receptors were obtained from a male donor with early-stage non-small cell lung cancer.

This clonotype is medium-sized within its sample. V is TRBV10-3 and J is TRBJ1-5; D unclear. Germline CDR1 ENHRY, CDR2 SYGVKD. Trimming removed 5 bases from V and 0 bases from J, with 8 bases in between. The CDR3 length is 14 residues. The CDR3 here is CAISKRDSNQPQHF. CDR3 DNA: TGTGCCATCAGTAAGAGGGATAGCAATCAGCCCCAGCATTTT.

This clonotype was recorded at least ten times. The chain has TRBV14 and TRBJ1-6; tentatively, D is TRBD1 (5 bases). The V gene's germline CDR1 is SGHDN and CDR2 FVKESK. Trimming cost V 3 bases and J 7 bases, with 7 bases left between them. CDR3 length equals 13 residues. This chain's CDR3 is CASSQTENSPLHF. The CDR3 region has the DNA TGTGCCAGCAGCCAGACAGAAAATTCACCCCTCCACTTT.

This clonotype was counted at least ten times. Here the CDR3 reads CASSLTTPAGELFF. Written as DNA, the CDR3 is TGTGCCAGCAGCTTAACGACCCCCGCGGGGGAGCTGTTTTTT. This chain connects TRBV11-3 to TRBJ2-2; no definite D call. CDR1 and CDR2 from the germline V gene are SGHNT and YENEEA. V was trimmed by 2 bases and J by 8 bases, leaving 12 bases between them. The CDR3 is 14 residues long.

This clonotype qualifies as medium-sized. The genes are TRBV20-1 and TRBJ2-7, with D possibly matching TRBD1 (5 bases). Trimming pared 5 bases from V and 7 bases from J, leaving 18 bases between. CDR1 is DFQATT and CDR2 is SNEGSKA in the germline V gene (reference sequence). The CDR3 extends over 13 amino acids. The CDR3 nucleotides read TGCAGTGCTGTGGGCTCAGGGTTGAGAGAGCAGTACTTC. The encoded protein is CSAVGSGLREQYF.

This clonotype was counted at least ten times. V and J are TRBV25-1 and TRBJ2-2; TRBD2 matches at 10 bases. Germline V gene sequence: CDR1 MGHDK, CDR2 SYGVNS. Trimming at V came to 0 bases and at J to 4 bases, leaving 2 bases not matched to a gene. The CDR3 length is 16 residues. The CDR3 protein is CASSEYSSGGTGELFF. For the CDR3, the DNA is TGTGCCAGCAGTGAATATTCTAGCGGGGGCACCGGGGAGCTGTTTTTT.

Many counts were recorded for this clonotype. The CDR3 protein is CSAGAWETQYF. As DNA, the CDR3 is TGCAGTGCGGGAGCGTGGGAGACCCAGTACTTC. The chain joins TRBV20-1 to TRBJ2-5; D perhaps matches TRBD2 (5 bases). The germline V gene has CDR1 DFQATT and CDR2 SNEGSKA (reference sequence). The CDR3 runs to 11 residues. V was pared by 6 bases and J by 5 bases, with 10 bases between.

In its sample, this clonotype was seen many times. The rearrangement joins TRBV6-5 to TRBJ2-3; TRBD2 matches 11 bases. From germline, CDR1 is MNHEY and CDR2 SVGAGI. The V gene end was trimmed by 5 bases and the J gene end by 8 bases; junction bases not matched to a gene: 6. The CDR3 runs 14 residues. CDR3 protein: CASSPTSGGSTQYF. The CDR3 nucleotides read TGTGCCAGCAGTCCAACTAGCGGGGGTAGTACGCAGTATTTT.

This clonotype was seen ten or more times. The chain employs TRBV18 and TRBJ2-3; either TRBD1 or TRBD2 may fit D (6 bases each). The CDR3 sequence is 15 residues long. The germline gives CDR1 KGHSH, CDR2 LQKENI. Trimming took off 6 bases at V and 4 bases at J, with 17 bases between the two ends. The DNA for the CDR3 is TGTGCCAGCTCCCCCCAAGGGGGGTTGTCAGATACGCAGTATTTT. As protein: CASSPQGGLSDTQYF.

This clonotype was observed many times. This chain joins TRBV6-6 and TRBJ2-5; tentative D call: TRBD1 (5 bases). The germline CDR1 and CDR2 sequences are MNHNY and SVGAGI (reference sequence). The CDR3 runs 14 residues. The V end lost 2 bases, the J end lost 0 bases, and 7 bases lay between the germline ends. CDR3 protein: CASSYRGYQETQYF. CDR3 DNA sequence: TGTGCCAGCAGTTACAGGGGTTACCAAGAGACCCAGTACTTC.

In this sample, this clonotype turned up many times. This chain links TRBV19 with TRBJ2-1; no reliable D call. This CDR3 spans 12 amino acids. The germline V gene encodes CDR1 LNHDA and CDR2 SQIVND (reference sequence). V was trimmed by 2 bases and J by 7 bases, leaving 6 bases between them. CDR3 loop: CASSIPTNEQFF. DNA of the CDR3: TGTGCCAGTAGTATACCAACAAATGAGCAGTTCTTC. Full variable domain (missing parts from reference TRBV19 and TRBJ2-1): DGGITQSPKYLFRKEGQNVTLSCEQNLNHDAMYWYRQDPGQGLRLIYYSQIVNDFQKGDIAEGYSVSREKKESFPLTVTSAQKNPTAFYLCASSIPTNEQFFGPGTRLTVL.

This clonotype was observed many times. The CDR3 bases are TGTGCCAGCAGCTTAACAGGCGGCTCTGGGGCCAACGTCCTGACTTTC. It codes for CASSLTGGSGANVLTF. V usage is TRBV7-3 and J usage is TRBJ2-6; D remains unclear. Germline assignment: CDR1 SGHTA and CDR2 FQGTGA. The CDR3 has 16 amino acids. With 0 bases removed from V and 0 bases from J, the gap between germline ends came to 6 bases.